This T cell receptor beta chain emerged from a study of T cell repertoires in cytomegalovirus infection. At the level of the study: It was the public TCR beta signatures that indicated both CMV infection and matching HLA type. Points from the study as a whole: The response measured ex vivo was dominated by TCR beta clonotypes (HLA-C-restricted and CMV-specific). Carriers of CMV plus the relevant HLA were identified by cumulative public TCR beta family frequency.

CDR1 is SGHTA, CDR2 FQGNSA, per germline. The CDR3 sequence is 11 residues long. V lost 4 bases and J 1 base, leaving 1 base between the germline ends. At least ten counts were recorded for this clonotype. Its antigen is unidentified. TCRdb reprocessed the reads via MiXCR and lists one record per CDR3 protein. The profile shows some 150,000 distinct CDR3 sequences, roughly 6% of them singletons. The chain recombines TRBV7-2 with TRBJ1-1; D is unclear. This TCR derives from a human donor in good health (CMV status not recorded). Some clones in this sample may be carry-over from other donors' samples. The sample consisted of PBMCs. This CDR3 reads CASSSNTEAFF. In DNA, the CDR3 is TGTGCCAGCAGCTCGAACACTGAAGCTTTCTTT.